Following are 28 T cell receptor beta chains from one sample sequenced in a study of T cells in Graves' hyperthyroidism and ophthalmopathy. The source material, RNA transcripts, was used to amplify TCR beta CDR3 regions. Primed by the HTBI set, a first-round RT-PCR was run on the TCR CDR3. TCRdb redid the calling of the multiplex PCR reads with MiXCR, one entry per CDR3 protein. This sample carries approximately 520,000 distinct CDR3 sequences, roughly 25% of them seen once, and the ten largest clones take roughly 10%. Source material: blood. Receptor source: a woman aged 25 to 39 with Graves' ophthalmopathy.

There are many counts of this clonotype. The junction does not match germline at one end; this may be a read error. This chain connects TRBV27 to TRBJ1-1; the D gene is possibly TRBD1 (5 bases). The CDR3 runs to 14 residues. Germline V gene data show CDR1 as MNHEY and CDR2 as SMNVEV (reference sequence). CDR3 DNA sequence: TGTGCCAGCAGTCTATCTCCAGGGATCACTGAAGCTTTCTTT. This encodes CASSLSPGITEAFF.

This clonotype was detected ten times or more. No conserved phenylalanine or tryptophan is present at the end of the CDR3, so a read error is the likely explanation. The genes are TRBV27 and TRBJ1-1, with a weak D call TRBD1 (6 bases). The CDR3 is made up of 14 amino acids. Deletions cut 6 bases from V and 1 base from J, with 12 bases between. Germline loops: CDR1 MNHEY, CDR2 SMNVEV (reference sequence). The CDR3 region has the DNA TGTGCCAGCAGGCCAACAGGGAGGAACACTGAAGCTTTCTCT. It encodes CASRPTGRNTEAFS.

This rearrangement joins TRBV20-1 to TRBJ2-2; D tentatively fits TRBD1 or TRBD2 (5 bases each). The V end lost 0 bases, the J end lost 7 bases, and 21 bases lay between the germline ends. Germline-derived CDR1 and CDR2 are DFQATT and SNEGSKA (reference sequence). The CDR3 extends over 17 amino acids. CDR3: CSARDRQKTDGVGELFF. The CDR3 nucleotides read TGCAGTGCTAGAGACCGACAAAAGACAGACGGGGTCGGGGAGCTGTTTTTT.

The chain couples TRBV6-1 to TRBJ2-7, with no clear D. V was clipped by 7 bases and J by 2 bases, with 15 bases between them. Germline V CDR1 and CDR2: MNHNS, SASEGT. There are 14 residues in the CDR3. The DNA of the CDR3 is TGTGCCAGCACCCCGGACGCAGCCGCCTACGAGCAGTACTTC. Translation: CASTPDAAAYEQYF.

The chain couples TRBV19 to TRBJ2-2, with D maybe TRBD2 (6 bases). From germline, CDR1 is LNHDA and CDR2 SQIVND (reference sequence). The CDR3 sequence is 16 residues long. The V gene lost 6 bases and the J gene lost 5 bases, with 19 bases spanning the gap. CDR3 residues: CASSMNPEGITGELFF. CDR3 nucleotides: TGTGCCAGTAGCATGAACCCGGAGGGTATTACCGGGGAGCTGTTTTTT. The variable domain in full, completed from reference TRBV19 and TRBJ2-2, reads DGGITQSPKYLFRKEGQNVTLSCEQNLNHDAMYWYRQDPGQGLRLIYYSQIVNDFQKGDIAEGYSVSREKKESFPLTVTSAQKNPTAFYLCASSMNPEGITGELFFGEGSRLTVL.

This clonotype was counted a few times. The V call is TRBV20-1, the J call TRBJ2-1, with TRBD2 identical over 8 bases. Trimming removed 3 bases from V and 6 bases from J; junction bases left unmatched: 10. This CDR3 region has 15 residues. Germline V gene lookup returns CDR1 DFQATT and CDR2 SNEGSKA (reference sequence). The CDR3 is CSASSAGGEGNEQFF. In nucleotides, the CDR3 is TGCAGTGCTAGCTCTGCGGGGGGCGAGGGCAATGAGCAGTTCTTC.

V gene TRBV6-1 combines with J gene TRBJ1-5, with TRBD1 as a possible D gene (5 bases). The CDR3 has 17 amino acids. Germline assignment: CDR1 MNHNS and CDR2 SASEGT. Trimming shortened V by 6 bases and J by 1 base, and 19 bases separated the two germline ends. This CDR3 is CASSRIPGLQSNQPQHF. The CDR3 nucleotides are TGTGCCAGCAGCCGAATTCCGGGACTACAGAGCAATCAGCCCCAGCATTTT.

Ten or more counts support this clonotype. The chain is built from TRBV20-1 and TRBJ1-2; a weak D match, TRBD1 (5 bases). The germline CDR1 and CDR2 sequences are DFQATT and SNEGSKA (reference sequence). The CDR3 has 14 amino acids. Trimming cost V 3 bases and J 8 bases, with 19 bases left between them. The CDR3 bases are TGCAGTGCTAGCCCCCGGGGAGGCTGGGGGGGCTACACCTTC. Residues: CSASPRGGWGGYTF.

This clonotype was observed at least ten times. This rearrangement joins TRBV18 to TRBJ2-7, with D hard to call. The CDR3 length is 16 residues. Germline values: CDR1 KGHSH, CDR2 LQKENI. Trimming took off 1 base at V and 0 bases at J, with 13 bases between the two ends. The CDR3 loop reads CASSPQGPDSSYEQYF. CDR3 DNA sequence: TGTGCCAGCTCACCACAAGGCCCCGATAGCTCCTACGAGCAGTACTTC.

This clonotype was found many times. V gene TRBV20-1 combines with J gene TRBJ2-2; weak D call: TRBD1 (5 bases). Germline-derived CDR1 and CDR2 are DFQATT and SNEGSKA (reference sequence). The CDR3 runs to 14 residues. V was shortened by 0 bases and J by 2 bases, with 7 bases between the two germline ends. In nucleotides, the CDR3 is TGCAGTGCTAGAGACCAGGGAAACACCGGGGAGCTGTTTTTT. It yields the protein CSARDQGNTGELFF.

In its sample, this clonotype was seen once. This chain connects TRBV12-3 or TRBV12-4 to TRBJ2-7, with D uncertain. V gave up 9 bases and J gave up 3 bases, with 15 bases separating them. The CDR3 is 13 residues long. CDR3 bases: TGTGCCAGAAGTGGAACAGCCTACTACGAGCAGTACTTC. It codes for CARSGTAYYEQYF.

This clonotype was observed a handful of times. The chain combines TRBV7-2 with TRBJ2-7; D is unresolved. CDR1 is SGHTA, CDR2 FQGNSA, per germline. CDR3 length: 11 residues. Between the trimmed V and J ends, which lost 4 bases and 6 bases, there was a span of 7 bases. As DNA, the CDR3 is TGTGCCAGCAGCTCTGCATCCGAGCAGTACTTC. Its translation is CASSSASEQYF.

This clonotype was observed at least ten times. The rearrangement joins TRBV7-3 to TRBJ2-3; the match to TRBD1 covers 10 bases. V dropped 4 bases and J dropped 5; count of bases not matched to a gene: 6. The CDR3 has 15 amino acids. CDR1 SGHTA and CDR2 FQGTGA come from the germline V gene. This CDR3 reads CASSSTGGKGDTQYF. As DNA, the CDR3 is TGTGCCAGCAGCTCGACAGGGGGCAAGGGAGATACGCAGTATTTT.

There are a few counts of this clonotype. V and J are TRBV24-1 and TRBJ1-2; D gene unclear. Between the trimmed V and J ends, which lost 1 base and 7 bases, there was a span of 12 bases. The CDR3 contains 14 residues. CDR1 and CDR2 from the germline V gene are KGHDR and SFDVKD. This chain's CDR3 is CATSDLNTFGGYTF. In nucleotides, the CDR3 is TGTGCCACCAGTGATTTAAACACATTTGGTGGCTACACCTTC.

The chain employs TRBV29-1 and TRBJ1-2; 7 nucleotides agree with TRBD1. The CDR3 covers 12 residues. The ends lost 7 bases at V and 7 bases at J; junction bases unmatched: 9. Germline-derived CDR1 and CDR2 are SQVTM and ANQGSEA. CDR3 coding DNA: TGCAGCGGACGAACAGGGGTCGGTGGCTACACCTTC. This translates into CSGRTGVGGYTF.

The CDR3 loop is CASSSAGPAGYTF. The CDR3 DNA reads as TGTGCCAGCAGCTCAGCTGGGCCTGCGGGCTACACCTTC. This sequence joins TRBV13 and TRBJ1-2; D uncertain. This CDR3 contains 13 residues. Germline loops: CDR1 PRHDT, CDR2 FYEKMQ (reference sequence). Trimming pared 4 bases from V and 8 bases from J, leaving 14 bases between.

This clonotype was detected ten times or more. The chain carries TRBV27 and TRBJ1-1, with D possibly matching TRBD1 (6 bases). The germline V gene encodes CDR1 MNHEY and CDR2 SMNVEV (reference sequence). The V and J ends lost 7 bases and 5 bases respectively, with 14 bases between them. The CDR3 extends over 13 amino acids. This chain's CDR3 is CASKLGALTEAFF. CDR3 bases: TGTGCCAGCAAGTTGGGGGCATTGACTGAAGCTTTCTTT.

V and J are TRBV4-1 and TRBJ2-7, with D possibly matching TRBD2 (7 bases). Germline CDR1 MGHRA, CDR2 YSYEKL. The CDR3 runs 16 residues. Trimming left V 3 bases short and J 4 bases short, with 19 bases between. The CDR3 DNA reads as TGCGCCAGCAGCCAGGGGGCGGGAGAGGGGCGATACGAGCAGTACTTC. Residues: CASSQGAGEGRYEQYF.

The chain joins TRBV5-1 to TRBJ1-2, with a possible D match to TRBD1 (6 bases). The germline gives CDR1 SGHRS, CDR2 YFSETQ. Trimming shortened V by 4 bases and J by 3 bases, and 13 bases separated the two germline ends. The CDR3 runs to 14 residues. Here the CDR3 DNA reads TGCGCCAGCAGCCTAGGGGGGGAGTACTATGGCTACACCTTC. Translation gives CASSLGGEYYGYTF.

The table lists this clonotype with many counts. The rearrangement links TRBV20-1 to TRBJ1-2, with 8 bases fitting TRBD1. The ends lost 1 base at V and 3 bases at J; junction bases unmatched: 1. Germline CDR1 and CDR2: DFQATT and SNEGSKA (reference sequence). This CDR3 region has 13 residues. Here the CDR3 DNA reads TGCAGTGCTAGAGTACAGGGGGACTATGGCTACACCTTC. This translates into CSARVQGDYGYTF.

Note on this clonotype: One end of the junction varies from germline; a read error may be responsible. The genes are TRBV3-1 and TRBJ2-7; D is possibly TRBD1 (5 bases). Germline V CDR1 and CDR2: LGHDT, YNNKEL (reference sequence). The CDR3 is made up of 13 amino acids. CDR3 sequence: CASSRPTGLSLRF. The CDR3 bases are TGTGCCAGCAGCAGACCAACAGGTCTATCGCTCCGGTTC.

This clonotype was seen many times. This chain uses TRBV6-5 with TRBJ1-2, with a tentative D call TRBD1 (5 bases). Deletions cut 4 bases from V and 6 bases from J, with 18 bases between. Germline CDR1 is MNHEY and CDR2 is SVGAGI. This CDR3 spans 15 amino acids. As DNA, the CDR3 is TGTGCCAGCAGTTTTCGGGACTCTCGGATAAATGGCTACACCTTC. Its translation: CASSFRDSRINGYTF.

This clonotype was seen at least ten times. The J gene is TRBJ2-2, the V gene TRBV7-2, with D hard to call. The germline V gene has CDR1 SGHTA and CDR2 FQGNSA. The ends were cut back, 5 bases at V and 6 bases at J, with 13 bases in the middle. The CDR3 has 14 residues. The CDR3 reads CASSPWLAAGELFF. The CDR3 DNA follows: TGTGCCAGCAGCCCCTGGTTGGCAGCCGGGGAGCTGTTTTTT.

The gene calls are TRBV12-3 or TRBV12-4 and TRBJ1-1; a weak D match, TRBD1 (5 bases). The length of the CDR3 is 16 residues. V shed 2 bases and J shed 1 base, with 14 bases lying between them. The CDR3 is CASSLMGGSRNTEAFF. DNA for the CDR3: TGTGCCAGCAGTTTAATGGGGGGATCAAGGAACACTGAAGCTTTCTTT.

In this sample, this clonotype turned up a few times. This chain links TRBV11-2 with TRBJ2-7, with 7 bases that match TRBD2. CDR1 is SGHAT, CDR2 FQNNGV, per germline. The junction had 9 bases not matched to a gene; V was cut back by 2 bases and J by 2 bases. This CDR3 contains 16 residues. CDR3 bases: TGTGCCAGCAGCTTATTTGCTAGCGGCCTCACCTACGAGCAGTACTTC. Protein sequence: CASSLFASGLTYEQYF.

This clonotype was detected ten times or more. This chain joins TRBV6-1 and TRBJ1-5; D ambiguous. Between the trimmed V and J ends, which lost 3 bases and 1 base, there was a span of 7 bases. Germline-derived CDR1 and CDR2 are MNHNS and SASEGT. The CDR3 covers 14 residues. This CDR3 reads CASSDRMSNQPQHF. Here the CDR3 DNA reads TGTGCCAGCAGTGACAGAATGAGCAATCAGCCCCAGCATTTT.

This clonotype was seen ten or more times. The chain carries TRBV27 and TRBJ2-7, with 8 positions matching TRBD1. Germline CDR1 reads MNHEY; CDR2 reads SMNVEV (reference sequence). This CDR3 is 13 amino acids long. V was clipped by 6 bases and J by 2 bases; unmatched bases: 3. As DNA, the CDR3 is TGTGCCAGCAGCCCGGGACAGGCCTACGAGCAGTACTTC. It specifies CASSPGQAYEQYF.

This rearrangement joins TRBV2 to TRBJ2-7, with a tentative D call TRBD2 (7 bases). V was clipped by 6 bases and J by 2 bases, with 14 bases between them. The CDR3 runs to 14 residues. The germline gives CDR1 SNHLY, CDR2 FYNNEI. CDR3 in amino acids: CASRGQGRAYEQYF. The CDR3 coding sequence is TGTGCCAGCAGGGGCCAGGGGAGGGCCTACGAGCAGTACTTC. Full variable domain (rest looked up from reference TRBV2 and TRBJ2-7): EPEVTQTPSHQVTQMGQEVILRCVPISNHLYFYWYRQILGQKVEFLVSFYNNEISEKSEIFDDQFSVERPDGSNFTLKIRSTKLEDSAMYFCASRGQGRAYEQYFGPGTRLTVT.